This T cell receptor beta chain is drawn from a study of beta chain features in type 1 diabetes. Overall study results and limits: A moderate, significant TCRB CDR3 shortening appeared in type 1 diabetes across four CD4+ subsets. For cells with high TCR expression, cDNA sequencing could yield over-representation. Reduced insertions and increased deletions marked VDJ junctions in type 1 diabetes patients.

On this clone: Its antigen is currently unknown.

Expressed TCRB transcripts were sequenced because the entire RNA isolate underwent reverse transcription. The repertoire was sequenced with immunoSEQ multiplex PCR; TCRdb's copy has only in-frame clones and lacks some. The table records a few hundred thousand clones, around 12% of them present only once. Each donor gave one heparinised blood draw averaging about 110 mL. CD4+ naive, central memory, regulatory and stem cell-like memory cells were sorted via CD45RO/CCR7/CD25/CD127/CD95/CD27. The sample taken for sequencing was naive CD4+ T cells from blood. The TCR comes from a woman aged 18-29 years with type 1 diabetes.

This chain's CDR3 is CASSLAGLVNQPQHF. The DNA for the CDR3 is TGTGCCAGCAGCTTAGCGGGGCTCGTCAATCAGCCCCAGCATTTT. The rearrangement uses TRBV7-2 and TRBJ1-5; possibly TRBD1 for D (5 bases). The CDR3 length is 15 residues. Germline CDR1 reads SGHTA; CDR2 reads FQGNSA. V lost 0 bases and J 3 bases, leaving 9 bases between the germline ends. Looking up the rest from reference TRBV7-2 and TRBJ1-5 gives the full variable domain: GAGVSQSPSNKVTEKGKDVELRCDPISGHTALYWYRQSLGQGLEFLIYFQGNSAPDKSGLPSDRFSAERTGGSVSTLTIQRTQQEDSAVYLCASSLAGLVNQPQHFGDGTRLSIL.